This T cell receptor beta chain came from a study of T cells in Graves' hyperthyroidism and ophthalmopathy. RNA transcripts served as the template for amplifying TCR beta CDR3 regions. When the TCR CDR3 underwent first-round RT-PCR, the HTBI primer set was used. MiXCR, run by TCRdb on the multiplex PCR reads, gives a single entry per CDR3 protein. The sample records hundreds of thousands of distinct CDR3 sequences, approximately 17% being singletons. Germline CDR1 and CDR2: SGHAT and FQDESV (reference sequence). Trimming pared 5 bases from V and 3 bases from J, leaving 13 bases between. The CDR3 runs to 14 residues. General study findings and limits: The model anticipated ophthalmopathy a median approximately 6.6 months pre-onset.

This clonotype was detected many times. Its matching antigen is unknown. Exclusions: uncontrolled infection, other autoimmune disease, pregnancy, lactation. The PBMCs studied were ones that came from approximately 9.9 ml fresh peripheral blood. This sequence joins TRBV11-1 and TRBJ1-1; D might be TRBD1 (6 bases). The clonotype was recovered from a woman aged 18-29 years with Graves' ophthalmopathy. Sequences were obtained from blood. The CDR3 region has the DNA TGTGCCAGCAGCGCCAGGGGAGGGGACACTGAAGCTTTCTTT. The encoded protein is CASSARGGDTEAFF.